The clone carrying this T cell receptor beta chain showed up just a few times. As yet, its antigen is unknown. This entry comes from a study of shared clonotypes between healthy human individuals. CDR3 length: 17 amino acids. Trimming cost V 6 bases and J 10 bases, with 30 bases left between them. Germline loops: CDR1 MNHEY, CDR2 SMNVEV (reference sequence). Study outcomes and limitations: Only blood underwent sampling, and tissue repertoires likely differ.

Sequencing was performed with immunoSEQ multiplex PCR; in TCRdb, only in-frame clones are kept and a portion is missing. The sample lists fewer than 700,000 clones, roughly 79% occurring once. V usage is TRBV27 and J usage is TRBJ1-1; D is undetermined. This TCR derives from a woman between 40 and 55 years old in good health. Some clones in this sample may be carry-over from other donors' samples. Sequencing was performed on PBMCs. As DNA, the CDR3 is TGTGCCAGCAGCTCTTTCGTTCGGAGTCGCCGAGAAGTTGGAGCTTTCTTT. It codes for CASSSFVRSRREVGAFF.